At least ten counts were recorded for the clone carrying this T cell receptor (beta chain). These data are taken from a study of T-cell reconstitution after alpha-beta-depleted transplantation in children. Trimming removed 6 bases from V and 2 bases from J, with 11 bases in between. Germline CDR1 LGHDT, CDR2 YNNKEL (reference sequence). This CDR3 region has 13 residues. TCRbeta library construction was performed incorporating unique molecular identifiers. TCRdb re-derived calls from the PCR reads in MiXCR, one entry per CDR3 protein. This table holds roughly 100,000 distinct CDR3 sequences, approximately 9.2% found once.

The starting material was PBMCs from the stem cell graft donor, obtained from the stem cell graft. The V call is TRBV3-1, the J call TRBJ2-7; D possibly uses TRBD1 or TRBD2 (6 bases each). This clonotype originated in a human donor who donated a stem cell graft to a child with congenital amegakaryocytic thrombocytopenia. For the CDR3, the DNA is TGTGCCAGCAGATCCGGGGGCACCTACGAGCAGTACTTC. Amino acids: CASRSGGTYEQYF.